The present TCR beta chain was sequenced within a study of early T cells in non-severe SARS-CoV-2 infection. This clonotype was counted ten times or more. Looked up from germline, CDR1 is DFQATT and CDR2 is SNEGSKA (reference sequence). The CDR3 runs 15 residues. V dropped 3 bases and J dropped 8 bases, with 19 bases sitting between them. Via MiXCR, TCRdb re-called the 5' RACE reads, giving one row per CDR3 protein. This table holds roughly 28,000 distinct CDR3 sequences, 4.4% found once. The TCR sequence derives from an adult who was a healthcare worker with PCR-confirmed SARS-CoV-2 infection or an uninfected control (not recorded which). The specimen sequenced was whole blood. J is TRBJ2-2 and V is TRBV20-1, with D maybe TRBD1 (6 bases). CDR3 sequence reads: CSARASQGRIGELFF. In DNA form, the CDR3 reads TGCAGTGCTAGGGCCTCGCAGGGGCGTATAGGGGAGCTGTTTTTT.